Listed here are 20 T cell receptor beta chains from one sample, sequenced in a study of spatial heterogeneity in lung cancer. Stated time point: blood at routine non-recurrence follow-up after resection. A single record per CDR3 protein comes from TCRdb applying MiXCR to the 5' RACE reads. Counted here are 15,000 or so distinct CDR3 sequences, approximately 19% occurring once; the ten biggest clones make up roughly 6.4%. This material consisted of PBMCs, taken at follow-up. Every receptor here comes from a male donor with early-stage non-small cell lung cancer.

This clonotype was picked up one time. This chain connects TRBV7-2 to TRBJ2-3, with 13 positions matching TRBD2. Germline V gene lookup returns CDR1 SGHTA and CDR2 FQGNSA. V lost 5 bases to trimming and J lost 11 bases; unmatched junction nucleotides: 10. This CDR3 is built from 15 residues. CDR3 sequence reads: CASSKDGTSGVGQYF. Written as DNA, the CDR3 is TGTGCCAGCAGCAAAGACGGGACTAGCGGGGTCGGGCAGTATTTT. The whole variable domain, filled in from reference TRBV7-2 and TRBJ2-3, reads GAGVSQSPSNKVTEKGKDVELRCDPISGHTALYWYRQSLGQGLEFLIYFQGNSAPDKSGLPSDRFSAERTGGSVSTLTIQRTQQEDSAVYLCASSKDGTSGVGQYFGPGTRLTVL.

In this sample, this clonotype is medium-sized. This sequence joins TRBV7-2 and TRBJ2-7; TRBD1 matches at 8 bases. This CDR3 has 14 residues. CDR1 and CDR2 from the germline V gene are SGHTA and FQGNSA. The V and J ends lost 6 bases and 2 bases, in that order; junction bases with no gene match: 6. The CDR3 loop reads CASRDRDSTYEQYF. CDR3 DNA sequence: TGTGCCAGCAGGGACAGGGACAGCACCTACGAGCAGTACTTC. The whole variable domain, filled in from reference TRBV7-2 and TRBJ2-7, reads GAGVSQSPSNKVTEKGKDVELRCDPISGHTALYWYRQSLGQGLEFLIYFQGNSAPDKSGLPSDRFSAERTGGSVSTLTIQRTQQEDSAVYLCASRDRDSTYEQYFGPGTRLTVT.

The CDR3, as DNA: TGTGCCAGCAGCTCCCGGACGGATGAGAACACTGAAGCTTTCTTT. This gives the protein CASSSRTDENTEAFF. V is TRBV7-9 and J is TRBJ1-1; D gene ambiguous. The CDR3 is made up of 15 amino acids. Trimming pared 4 bases from V and 1 base from J, leaving 13 bases between. Germline V lookup: CDR1 SEHNR, CDR2 FQNEAQ (reference sequence). The full variable domain, with the rest looked up from reference TRBV7-9 and TRBJ1-1, is DTGVSQNPRHKITKRGQNVTFRCDPISEHNRLYWYRQTLGQGPEFLTYFQNEAQLEKSRLLSDRFSAERPKGSFSTLEIQRTEQGDSAMYLCASSSRTDENTEAFFGQGTRLTVV.

In this sample, this clonotype turned up many times. The chain couples TRBV7-9 to TRBJ2-5; no definite D call. The V and J ends lost 2 bases and 3 bases respectively, with 7 bases between them. Per germline, CDR1 SEHNR and CDR2 FQNEAQ (reference sequence). The CDR3 is 13 amino acids. The CDR3 DNA reads as TGTGCCAGCAGCTTAAGGGCGGAAGAGACCCAGTACTTC. Encoded protein: CASSLRAEETQYF.

This clonotype was observed many times. The chain recombines TRBV6-5 with TRBJ2-3, with 11 bases lining up with TRBD2. With V trimmed by 2 bases and J by 0 bases, 7 bases remained unmatched. The CDR3 is 18 amino acids. CDR1 MNHEY and CDR2 SVGAGI come from the germline V gene. The chain's CDR3 is CASSYVLAGGPSTDTQYF. CDR3 DNA sequence: TGTGCCAGCAGTTACGTTCTAGCGGGGGGACCTAGCACAGATACGCAGTATTTT.

This clonotype was counted at least ten times. This chain joins TRBV18 and TRBJ2-5; perhaps TRBD2 as D (6 bases). The CDR3 covers 13 residues. The V gene's germline CDR1 is KGHSH and CDR2 LQKENI. The V gene lost 6 bases and the J gene lost 3 bases, with 11 bases spanning the gap. This CDR3 is CASSPGDEETQYF. CDR3 nucleotides: TGTGCCAGCTCCCCGGGAGATGAAGAGACCCAGTACTTC. The entire variable domain, with the rest obtained from reference TRBV18 and TRBJ2-5, is as follows: NAGVMQNPRHLVRRRGQEARLRCSPMKGHSHVYWYRQLPEEGLKFMVYLQKENIIDESGMPKERFSAEFPKEGPSILRIQQVVRGDSAAYFCASSPGDEETQYFGPGTRLLVL.

This clonotype was found a few times. V and J are TRBV6-1 and TRBJ2-3; 16 bases map to TRBD2. V shed 4 bases, J shed 1 base, and the junction held 5 bases outside the gene matches. This CDR3 spans 18 amino acids. CDR1 is MNHNS, CDR2 SASEGT, per germline. The CDR3, as DNA: TGTGCCAGCAGTGTGGGGACTAGCGGGGGGGCAGGCACAGATACGCAGTATTTT. Translation: CASSVGTSGGAGTDTQYF.

This clonotype was detected many times. J is TRBJ2-1 and V is TRBV6-2 or TRBV6-3; 7 bases are shared with TRBD1. CDR1 MNHEY and CDR2 SVGEGT come from the germline V gene. This CDR3 comprises 15 residues. V trimming: 6 bases; J trimming: 6 bases; junction bases outside the gene matches: 11. Here the CDR3 reads CASSRRQGALNEQFF. The CDR3 nucleotides read TGTGCCAGCAGCCGGAGACAGGGAGCCCTCAATGAGCAGTTCTTC.

The chain has TRBV6-5 and TRBJ1-3; no firm D call. Germline CDR1 MNHEY, CDR2 SVGAGI. Between the trimmed V and J ends, which lost 8 bases and 3 bases, there was a span of 14 bases. This CDR3 region has 14 residues. Written as DNA, the CDR3 is TGTGCCAGCCGGCGGGCGAGACTTGGAAACACCATATATTTT. It is translated as CASRRARLGNTIYF.

This clonotype has a handful of counts. The genes are TRBV11-2 and TRBJ1-2; D is possibly TRBD1 (5 bases). V was trimmed by 0 bases and J by 6 bases, leaving 11 bases between them. This CDR3 is 14 amino acids long. Germline lookup yields CDR1 SGHAT and CDR2 FQNNGV. The CDR3 region is CASSLEGPTDGYTF. As DNA, the CDR3 is TGTGCCAGCAGCTTAGAGGGGCCTACAGATGGCTACACCTTC.

This sequence joins TRBV7-2 and TRBJ2-6, with D perhaps matching TRBD2 (5 bases). Deletions cut 8 bases from V and 0 bases from J, with 11 bases between. The germline V gene has CDR1 SGHTA and CDR2 FQGNSA. The CDR3 covers 15 residues. The CDR3 DNA follows: TGTGCCAGCTTGGAGCGGCTCTCTGGGGCCAACGTCCTGACTTTC. Its protein product is CASLERLSGANVLTF.

This clonotype was counted only a few times. The chain couples TRBV20-1 to TRBJ1-3, with 7 positions matching TRBD1. The germline gives CDR1 DFQATT, CDR2 SNEGSKA (reference sequence). The trim removed 0 bases at V and 3 bases at J, leaving 11 bases unmatched. The length of the CDR3 is 17 residues. CDR3 region: CSARDPSEGGSGNTIYF. The CDR3 region has the DNA TGCAGTGCTAGAGATCCCTCCGAAGGGGGCAGTGGAAACACCATATATTTT.

By share of the sample, this clonotype is medium-sized (0.01 to 0.1%). The rearrangement uses TRBV7-6 and TRBJ1-2; D is unclear. V was shortened by 2 bases and J by 1 base, with 11 bases between the two germline ends. Germline V gene lookup returns CDR1 SGHVS and CDR2 FNYEAQ. The CDR3 extends over 15 amino acids. Written as DNA, the CDR3 is TGTGCCAGCAGCTTACTGCCAGATGTTAACTATGGCTACACCTTC. Its protein is CASSLLPDVNYGYTF.

The chain recombines TRBV20-1 with TRBJ2-5; TRBD1 aligns across 8 bases. The CDR3 totals 12 residues. The V and J ends lost 6 bases and 2 bases, in that order; junction bases with no gene match: 2. Germline CDR1 and CDR2: DFQATT and SNEGSKA (reference sequence). The CDR3 region is CSADRGQETQYF. In DNA form, the CDR3 reads TGCAGTGCAGACAGGGGTCAAGAGACCCAGTACTTC.

This clonotype was counted only a few times. This chain connects TRBV29-1 to TRBJ2-1, with 7 bases that match TRBD2. J was trimmed by 2 bases and V by 7 bases; bases with no gene match: 14. The CDR3 covers 16 residues. Germline loops: CDR1 SQVTM, CDR2 ANQGSEA. CDR3 sequence (DNA): TGCAGCGCGGTGGGGAGGGAGGCTGCAACCTACAATGAGCAGTTCTTC. This sequence encodes CSAVGREAATYNEQFF.

This clonotype was seen a few times. The CDR3, as DNA: TGTGCCAGCAGCTTGGATTGGGGCAGCGCCACCTACGAGCAGTACTTC. It encodes CASSLDWGSATYEQYF. This chain uses TRBV5-5 with TRBJ2-7; the D gene is possibly TRBD1 (5 bases). V was pared by 0 bases and J by 2 bases, with 15 bases between. The CDR3 has 16 amino acids. Germline V gene lookup returns CDR1 SGHKS and CDR2 YYEKEE (reference sequence).

This clonotype appeared a few times. The chain is built from TRBV6-1 and TRBJ2-7; no clear D. The CDR3 consists of 13 residues. CDR1 and CDR2 (germline): MNHNS, SASEGT. The ends were cut back, 8 bases at V and 2 bases at J, with 13 bases in the middle. In nucleotides, the CDR3 is TGTGCCAGCCTGACATCTTCCGCCTACGAGCAGTACTTC. It specifies CASLTSSAYEQYF.

This clonotype was seen ten or more times. The V gene is TRBV7-9, the J gene TRBJ1-1; D unresolved. CDR1 is SEHNR, CDR2 FQNEAQ, per germline (reference sequence). The CDR3 is 14 amino acids. Trimming took 2 bases from V and 4 from J, leaving 11 bases between them. The CDR3 coding sequence is TGTGCCAGCAGCTTAAGTTCTGGGATCACTGAAGCTTTCTTT. It codes for CASSLSSGITEAFF.

This clonotype was observed a handful of times. V and J are TRBV6-1 and TRBJ1-5; D unclear. The CDR3 sequence is 15 residues long. Germline CDR1 is MNHNS and CDR2 is SASEGT. Trimming shortened V by 0 bases and J by 1 base, and 7 bases separated the two germline ends. The CDR3: CASSEALTSNQPQHF. As DNA, the CDR3 is TGTGCCAGCAGTGAAGCTCTGACAAGCAATCAGCCCCAGCATTTT.

The chain carries TRBV9 and TRBJ2-1, with 7 bases identical to TRBD2. J lost 1 base, V lost 6 bases, and 7 bases had no gene match. CDR1 and CDR2 from the germline V gene are SGDLS and YYNGEE. This CDR3 has 15 amino acids. CDR3 protein: CASNRAGESYNEQFF. DNA for the CDR3: TGTGCCAGCAATCGCGCGGGGGAGTCCTACAATGAGCAGTTCTTC.